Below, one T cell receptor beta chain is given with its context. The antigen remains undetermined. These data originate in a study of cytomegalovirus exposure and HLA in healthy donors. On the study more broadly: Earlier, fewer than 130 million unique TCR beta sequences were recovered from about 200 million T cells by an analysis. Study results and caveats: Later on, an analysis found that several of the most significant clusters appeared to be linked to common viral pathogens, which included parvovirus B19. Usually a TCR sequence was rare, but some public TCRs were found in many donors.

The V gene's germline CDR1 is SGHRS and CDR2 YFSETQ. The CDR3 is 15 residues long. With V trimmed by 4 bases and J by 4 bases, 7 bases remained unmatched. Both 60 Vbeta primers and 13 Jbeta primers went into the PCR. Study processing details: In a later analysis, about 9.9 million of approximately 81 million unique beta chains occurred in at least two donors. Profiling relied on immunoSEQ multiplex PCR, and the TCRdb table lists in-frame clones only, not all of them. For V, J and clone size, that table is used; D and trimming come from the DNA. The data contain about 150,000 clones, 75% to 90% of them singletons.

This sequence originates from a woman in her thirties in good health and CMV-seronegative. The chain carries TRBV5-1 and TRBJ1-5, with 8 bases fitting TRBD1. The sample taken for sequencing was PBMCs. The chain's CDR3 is CASSDRQGPNQPQHF. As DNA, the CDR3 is TGCGCCAGCAGCGACCGACAGGGGCCAAATCAGCCCCAGCATTTT.